These 19 T cell receptor beta chains were all obtained from the same sample, sequenced in a study of control samples from healthy donors and cancer patients (dated by TCRdb to about 2020). The protocol used for the library was the immunoSEQ multiplex PCR assay. TCRdb stores this immuneACCESS table with in-frame sequences only. Part of the clones is absent; in the studies checked, under half of the shortfall reflects unresolved V genes, and no reason is known for the rest. This sample lists around 100,000 clones; around nine tenths were detected once. The ten largest clones capture about 8% of the sample. Input material: blood. These receptor sequences come from a man under 40 in good health.

In its sample, this clone was seen a few times. The same CDR3 arises from other DNA sequences in this sample as well. This chain joins TRBV7-8 and TRBJ2-7; 12 nucleotides line up with TRBD2. Germline CDR1 and CDR2: SGHVS and FQNEAQ. CDR3 length: 16 amino acids. Trimming at V came to 5 bases and at J to 0 bases, leaving 5 bases not matched to a gene. CDR3 nucleotide sequence: TGTGCCAGCAGCCCCAGGACTAGCGGGACCTCCTACGAGCAGTACTTC. This encodes CASSPRTSGTSYEQYF.

The rearrangement links TRBV27 to TRBJ1-2, with 9 bases identical to TRBD1. This CDR3 has 15 amino acids. The V and J ends lost 5 bases and 5 bases, in that order; junction bases with no gene match: 9. CDR1 is MNHEY, CDR2 SMNVEV, per germline (reference sequence). The CDR3 sequence is CASSRDRVGTYGYTF. As DNA, the CDR3 is TGTGCCAGCAGTCGGGACAGGGTAGGGACATATGGCTACACCTTC.

Worth noting for this clone: Other DNA sequences of this sample code for an identical CDR3. This chain uses TRBV30 with TRBJ1-6; the D is unclear. This CDR3 has 14 residues. Deletions cut 0 bases from V and 4 bases from J, with 7 bases between. Germline-derived CDR1 and CDR2 are GTSNPN and SVGIG (reference sequence). The CDR3 loop is CAWSVRGYNSPLHF. CDR3 DNA: TGTGCCTGGAGTGTACGCGGGTATAATTCACCCCTCCACTTT.

The chain has TRBV9 and TRBJ2-1; TRBD2 matches at 7 bases. CDR1 SGDLS and CDR2 YYNGEE come from the germline V gene. The trim removed 0 bases at V and 3 bases at J, leaving 3 bases unmatched. CDR3 length: 15 amino acids. The CDR3 sequence is CASSVGRGNYNEQFF. CDR3 coding DNA: TGTGCCAGCAGCGTAGGGCGGGGGAACTACAATGAGCAGTTCTTC.

The chain uses TRBV27 and TRBJ1-5, with D possibly TRBD1 on 6 matching bases. The germline V gene encodes CDR1 MNHEY and CDR2 SMNVEV (reference sequence). Trimming cost V 2 bases and J 2 bases, with 16 bases left between them. This CDR3 has 17 amino acids. The chain's CDR3 is CASSLHRVSAGNQPQHF. The CDR3 DNA reads TGTGCCAGCAGTTTACACAGGGTATCGGCGGGCAATCAGCCCCAGCATTTT.

This chain connects TRBV6-5 to TRBJ1-1, with 7 bases fitting TRBD1. This CDR3 has 13 amino acids. The junction had 6 bases not matched to a gene; V was cut back by 10 bases and J by 1 base. Germline CDR1 is MNHEY and CDR2 is SVGAGI. The CDR3 DNA sequence: TGTGCCACCACGCAGGGGGGGAACACTGAAGCTTTCTTT. It specifies CATTQGGNTEAFF.

The chain is built from TRBV19 and TRBJ1-6; D remains unclear. From germline, CDR1 is LNHDA and CDR2 SQIVND (reference sequence). CDR3 size: 16 residues. The V and J ends lost 4 bases and 8 bases respectively, with 18 bases between them. The CDR3 loop reads CASSTFLAGGDSPLHF. DNA for the CDR3: TGTGCCAGTAGTACCTTTCTGGCAGGAGGAGATTCACCCCTCCACTTT.

The chain links TRBV7-9 to TRBJ2-3, with TRBD1 matching over 7 bases. Germline CDR1 reads SEHNR; CDR2 reads FQNEAQ (reference sequence). CDR3 size: 15 residues. V shed 4 bases, J shed 0 bases, and the junction held 4 bases outside the gene matches. CDR3 sequence (DNA): TGTGCCAGCAGCTACAGGGGTGGGAGCACAGATACGCAGTATTTT. It specifies CASSYRGGSTDTQYF. The complete variable domain, with remaining parts taken from reference TRBV7-9 and TRBJ2-3, reads DTGVSQNPRHKITKRGQNVTFRCDPISEHNRLYWYRQTLGQGPEFLTYFQNEAQLEKSRLLSDRFSAERPKGSFSTLEIQRTEQGDSAMYLCASSYRGGSTDTQYFGPGTRLTVL.

This clone appeared a few times. The CDR3: CASISPHSNTEAFF. The CDR3 coding sequence is TGTGCCAGCATTAGTCCACACTCGAACACTGAAGCTTTCTTT. The chain employs TRBV6-5 and TRBJ1-1, with no clear D. Trimming removed 7 bases from V and 1 base from J, with 13 bases in between. Germline V lookup: CDR1 MNHEY, CDR2 SVGAGI. The CDR3 extends over 14 amino acids.

This chain joins TRBV6-2 or TRBV6-3 and TRBJ2-7, with D perhaps matching TRBD2 (5 bases). CDR3 size: 13 residues. Trimming shortened V by 6 bases and J by 4 bases, and 13 bases separated the two germline ends. Germline assignment: CDR1 MNHEY and CDR2 SVGEGT. The CDR3 spells CASSTGWRYEQYV. The CDR3 DNA is TGTGCCAGCAGCACGGGATGGCGGTACGAGCAGTACGTC.

The J gene is TRBJ1-3, the V gene TRBV6-1; TRBD1 agrees at 8 bases. The junction had 5 bases not matched to a gene; V was cut back by 4 bases and J by 0 bases. Germline-derived CDR1 and CDR2 are MNHNS and SASEGT. The CDR3 runs 16 residues. CDR3 nucleotides: TGTGCCAGCAGTGTACAGGGGGTAGGCTCTGGAAACACCATATATTTT. Translating it yields CASSVQGVGSGNTIYF.

The V and J genes are TRBV3-1 (or the pseudogene TRBV3-2) and TRBJ1-3; TRBD1 is a possible D gene (5 bases). V dropped 0 bases and J dropped 0 bases, with 15 bases sitting between them. Germline V CDR1 and CDR2: LGHDT, YNNKEL (reference sequence). This CDR3 is built from 18 residues. CDR3 nucleotide sequence: TGTGCCAGCAGCCAAGATGTCCTCGGGGGATACTCTGGAAACACCATATATTTT. This codes for CASSQDVLGGYSGNTIYF.

This chain uses TRBV3-1 (or the pseudogene TRBV3-2) with TRBJ1-5, with D uncertain. The germline V gene has CDR1 LGHDT and CDR2 YNNKEL (reference sequence). The V end lost 0 bases, the J end lost 0 bases, and 12 bases lay between the germline ends. The CDR3 contains 17 residues. DNA of the CDR3: TGTGCCAGCAGCCAAGATAAGGGAATCCCTAGCAATCAGCCCCAGCATTTT. Translation: CASSQDKGIPSNQPQHF.

The chain combines TRBV4-1 with TRBJ2-2, with D hard to call. The CDR3 loop spans 18 amino acids. V dropped 0 bases and J dropped 2 bases, with 16 bases sitting between them. Germline CDR1 MGHRA, CDR2 YSYEKL. In DNA, the CDR3 is TGCGCCAGCAGCCAAGAGTCGGCTAGGGCCTTAAACACCGGGGAGCTGTTTTTT. Its protein product is CASSQESARALNTGELFF.

The chain carries TRBV30 and TRBJ1-2, with no clear D. Between the trimmed V and J ends, which lost 3 bases and 4 bases, there was a span of 15 bases. This CDR3 is built from 14 residues. The V gene's germline CDR1 is GTSNPN and CDR2 SVGIG (reference sequence). The CDR3 spells CAWRPNGILYGYTF. In nucleotides, the CDR3 is TGTGCCTGGAGGCCGAACGGGATACTCTATGGCTACACCTTC.

This chain joins TRBV2 and TRBJ2-5, with D possibly being TRBD1 (5 bases). V shed 8 bases and J shed 7 bases, with 17 bases lying between them. CDR3 length: 13 amino acids. CDR1 is SNHLY, CDR2 FYNNEI, per germline. The CDR3 here is CASCPAPRGTQYF. CDR3 DNA sequence: TGTGCCAGCTGTCCGGCGCCTAGGGGGACCCAGTACTTC.

The rearrangement links TRBV6-6 to TRBJ2-1, with D uncertain. CDR3 size: 13 residues. Deletions cut 6 bases from V and 9 bases from J, with 15 bases between. The germline V gene has CDR1 MNHNY and CDR2 SVGAGI (reference sequence). CDR3: CASRLDGGVEQFF. For the CDR3, the DNA is TGTGCCAGCAGGCTGGATGGCGGAGTTGAGCAGTTCTTC.

This clone was seen just once. The chain recombines TRBV5-1 with TRBJ2-3, with TRBD1 matching over 12 bases. V was clipped by 0 bases and J by 5 bases; unmatched bases: 4. Germline lookup yields CDR1 SGHRS and CDR2 YFSETQ. This CDR3 contains 16 residues. The CDR3 nucleotides are TGCGCCAGCAGCTTGGTGGGGACAGGGGGCAGAGATACGCAGTATTTT. This sequence encodes CASSLVGTGGRDTQYF.

This CDR3 reads CASSQDQGYSYEQYF. The DNA of the CDR3 is TGCGCCAGCAGCCAAGATCAGGGGTATTCCTACGAGCAGTACTTC. This rearrangement joins TRBV4-3 to TRBJ2-7, with D perhaps matching TRBD1 (6 bases). Germline V lookup: CDR1 LGHNA, CDR2 YSLEER. The CDR3 extends over 15 amino acids. V was cut by 0 bases and J by 1 base, with 10 bases left in between.